These 5 T cell receptor beta chains share one sample of origin, sequenced in a study of T cell changes during pregnancy in multiple sclerosis. TCRdb's table, derived via immunoSEQ multiplex PCR, lists solely in-frame clones and lacks some. Among 55,000 or so clones listed, approximately 90% were seen once. The sequences come from CD4+ T cells from peripheral blood mononuclear cells, collected in the first trimester of pregnancy. These receptors were collected from a female donor with multiple sclerosis, enrolled in a pregnancy study.

This clone appeared many times. Different DNA sequences within this sample yield the same CDR3. The chain is built from TRBV6-5 and TRBJ2-7; TRBD2 is a possible D gene (6 bases). This CDR3 is 12 amino acids long. Germline V gene data show CDR1 as MNHEY and CDR2 as SVGAGI. The V gene lost 4 bases and the J gene lost 2 bases, with 6 bases spanning the gap. The CDR3 loop reads CASSSSAYEQYF. In DNA, the CDR3 is TGTGCCAGCAGTTCTAGCGCCTACGAGCAGTACTTC.

The gene calls are TRBV30 and TRBJ1-6; D may be TRBD1 (6 bases). CDR1 is GTSNPN, CDR2 SVGIG, per germline (reference sequence). Trimming removed 5 bases from V and 9 bases from J, with 14 bases in between. This CDR3 comprises 13 residues. The CDR3 sequence is CAWLIQGGSPLHF. CDR3 bases: TGTGCCTGGTTGATACAGGGCGGTTCACCCCTCCACTTT.

The chain recombines TRBV4-3 with TRBJ1-2; 7 bases align to TRBD1. The CDR3 loop spans 15 amino acids. V gave up 1 base and J gave up 7 bases; unmatched junction bases: 9. Germline V gene sequence: CDR1 LGHNA, CDR2 YSLEER. CDR3 nucleotide sequence: TGCGCCAGCAGCCAAGTCGGACAGGCCCAGGGTGGCTACACCTTC. This translates into CASSQVGQAQGGYTF.

V gene TRBV4-1 combines with J gene TRBJ1-2; D may be TRBD1 (6 bases). This CDR3 has 15 amino acids. CDR1 and CDR2 from the germline V gene are MGHRA and YSYEKL. The V end was cut by 4 bases, the J end by 0 bases, with 12 bases between. The CDR3 sequence is CASSPLQGTNYGYTF. For the CDR3, the DNA is TGCGCCAGCAGCCCGCTACAGGGAACTAACTATGGCTACACCTTC.

The CDR3 reads CAISGTAGEQPQHF. The CDR3 DNA reads as TGTGCCATTTCGGGGACAGCCGGGGAGCAGCCCCAGCATTTT. This chain uses TRBV10-3 with TRBJ1-5, with 7 bases identical to TRBD1. The CDR3 has 14 residues. Looked up from germline, CDR1 is ENHRY and CDR2 is SYGVKD. The V segment lost 9 bases and the J segment 7 bases; nucleotides outside the gene matches: 12.